Listed here are 27 T cell receptor beta chains from one sample, sequenced in a study of human T cells and chemical hapten exposure. TCRdb used MiXCR to reprocess the RACE reads, holding one entry per CDR3 protein. Here the sample spans about 80,000 distinct CDR3 sequences, 14% being singletons. Time point indicated: pre-sensitization, week 0. Specified treatment: therapeutic diphenylcyclopropenone sensitization with weekly scalp DPC. The sample consisted of whole blood, taken in connection with sensitization to the hapten diphenylcyclopropenone (DPC). The receptors derive from a woman aged 45-59 years with alopecia areata. Some clones in this sample may be carry-over from other donors' samples.

In this sample, this clonotype turned up a few times. The chain is built from TRBV18 and TRBJ1-2; no reliable D call. The germline gives CDR1 KGHSH, CDR2 LQKENI. Between the trimmed V and J ends, which lost 2 bases and 0 bases, there was a span of 7 bases. The CDR3 extends over 14 amino acids. The CDR3 reads CASSPGRSNYGYTF. In DNA, the CDR3 is TGTGCCAGCTCACCAGGACGGTCTAACTATGGCTACACCTTC.

The V gene is TRBV18, the J gene TRBJ2-3; unclear D gene. V lost 0 bases to trimming and J lost 5 bases, with 9 bases between them. Germline values: CDR1 KGHSH, CDR2 LQKENI. CDR3 length: 14 residues. This CDR3 is CASSPPIPRDTQYF. The CDR3 nucleotides read TGTGCCAGCTCACCACCGATCCCAAGAGATACGCAGTATTTT.

This clonotype showed up just a few times. The genes are TRBV18 and TRBJ2-5; TRBD2 agrees at 9 bases. Per the germline V gene, CDR1 is KGHSH and CDR2 is LQKENI. The CDR3 is made up of 16 amino acids. With V trimmed by 1 base and J by 4 bases, 7 bases remained unmatched. DNA for the CDR3: TGTGCCAGCTCACCACTAAGCGGGAGGTCGGTAGAGACCCAGTACTTC. Its protein is CASSPLSGRSVETQYF.

The table lists this clonotype with a few counts. The rearrangement joins TRBV7-2 to TRBJ1-1, with D unresolved. Trimming took off 1 base at V and 6 bases at J, with 9 bases between the two ends. The germline CDR1 and CDR2 sequences are SGHTA and FQGNSA. The CDR3 sequence is 13 residues long. CDR3 loop: CASSLVQSAEAFF. The CDR3, as DNA: TGTGCCAGCAGCTTAGTTCAGTCCGCTGAAGCTTTCTTT.

This clonotype was seen a handful of times. V usage is TRBV6-1 and J usage is TRBJ1-3, with TRBD1 matching 7 bases. Germline V gene lookup returns CDR1 MNHNS and CDR2 SASEGT. The CDR3 runs 16 residues. The V segment lost 6 bases and the J segment 0 bases; nucleotides outside the gene matches: 8. CDR3 sequence reads: CASRGTAYSSGNTIYF. Written as DNA, the CDR3 is TGTGCCAGCAGAGGGACAGCGTACTCCTCTGGAAACACCATATATTTT.

This clonotype occurred many times. The rearrangement links TRBV7-2 to TRBJ2-3; tentatively, D is TRBD1 (5 bases). CDR3 length equals 13 residues. V gave up 5 bases and J gave up 1 base, with 7 bases separating them. Germline V gene sequence: CDR1 SGHTA, CDR2 FQGNSA. The CDR3 sequence is CASSIGGTDTQYF. As DNA, the CDR3 is TGTGCCAGCAGCATAGGGGGCACAGATACGCAGTATTTT.

At least ten counts were recorded for this clonotype. This sequence joins TRBV5-1 and TRBJ2-7, with D perhaps TRBD1 (6 bases). The CDR3 loop spans 13 amino acids. Trimming pared 3 bases from V and 3 bases from J, leaving 10 bases between. Looked up from germline, CDR1 is SGHRS and CDR2 is YFSETQ. The CDR3 region is CASSSDSNYEQYF. CDR3 DNA sequence: TGCGCCAGCAGCTCGGACAGCAACTACGAGCAGTACTTC.

This clonotype has at least ten counts. The chain couples TRBV7-2 to TRBJ2-5, with D perhaps matching TRBD2 (6 bases). CDR1 is SGHTA, CDR2 FQGNSA, per germline. Trimming removed 5 bases at V and 5 bases at J, with 24 bases between. The CDR3 spans 17 residues. The CDR3 reads CASSLGRALTGRETQYF. The DNA for the CDR3 is TGTGCCAGCAGCCTCGGTCGAGCCCTTACGGGGAGGGAGACCCAGTACTTC. The complete variable domain, with remaining parts taken from reference TRBV7-2 and TRBJ2-5, reads GAGVSQSPSNKVTEKGKDVELRCDPISGHTALYWYRQSLGQGLEFLIYFQGNSAPDKSGLPSDRFSAERTGGSVSTLTIQRTQQEDSAVYLCASSLGRALTGRETQYFGPGTRLLVL.

This clonotype was found many times. This chain links TRBV12-3 or TRBV12-4 with TRBJ2-5; a weak D match, TRBD1 (6 bases). The CDR3 runs to 16 residues. The V end lost 4 bases, the J end lost 2 bases, and 17 bases lay between the germline ends. The CDR3 nucleotides are TGTGCCAGCAGTTGGGCAGCAGGGGTGGGGCAAGAGACCCAGTACTTC. Its protein product is CASSWAAGVGQETQYF.

This clonotype came up many times. The chain has TRBV5-5 and TRBJ2-1; the match to TRBD2 covers 8 bases. V lost 4 bases, J lost 4 bases, and 4 bases stayed unmatched. Germline V gene data show CDR1 as SGHKS and CDR2 as YYEKEE (reference sequence). CDR3 length: 14 amino acids. CDR3 sequence (DNA): TGTGCCAGCAGCGAGCGGGAGACTTACAATGAGCAGTTCTTC. Translating gives CASSERETYNEQFF.

The rearrangement uses TRBV29-1 and TRBJ1-2, with TRBD1 matching over 8 bases. Trimming took 6 bases from V and 6 from J; bases not matched to a gene: 6. Per germline, CDR1 SQVTM and CDR2 ANQGSEA. This CDR3 region has 12 residues. The CDR3 bases are TGCAGCGTCACGGCAGGGGGCGATGGCTACACCTTC. Translation gives CSVTAGGDGYTF.

The gene calls are TRBV4-3 and TRBJ2-3; 11 nucleotides line up with TRBD2. The V segment lost 0 bases and the J segment 1 base; nucleotides outside the gene matches: 3. The CDR3 runs to 17 residues. The germline CDR1 and CDR2 sequences are LGHNA and YSLEER. CDR3 region: CASSQDQTSGGTDTQYF. CDR3 DNA sequence: TGCGCCAGCAGCCAAGATCAGACTAGCGGGGGCACAGATACGCAGTATTTT.

This clonotype was observed a handful of times. V usage is TRBV27 and J usage is TRBJ2-5, with 7 bases that match TRBD1. Germline CDR1 is MNHEY and CDR2 is SMNVEV (reference sequence). CDR3 length: 14 residues. Trimming at V came to 4 bases and at J to 5 bases, leaving 7 bases not matched to a gene. The CDR3 DNA sequence: TGTGCCAGCAGTTCCGGACAGGCGGGTGAGACCCAGTACTTC. This gives the protein CASSSGQAGETQYF.

The J gene is TRBJ2-2, the V gene TRBV5-1, with D possibly being TRBD2 (6 bases). The CDR3 is 15 amino acids. V was trimmed by 0 bases and J by 4 bases, leaving 10 bases between them. Per germline, CDR1 SGHRS and CDR2 YFSETQ. The chain's CDR3 is CASSLDGSSTGELFF. CDR3 bases: TGCGCCAGCAGCTTGGACGGGAGTAGCACCGGGGAGCTGTTTTTT.

There are a few counts of this clonotype. The chain joins TRBV11-2 to TRBJ2-6; D gene ambiguous. Germline CDR1 reads SGHAT; CDR2 reads FQNNGV. V gave up 1 base and J gave up 4 bases, with 11 bases separating them. This CDR3 spans 16 amino acids. The CDR3 sequence is CASSLGRPAGANVLTF. CDR3 DNA sequence: TGTGCCAGCAGCTTAGGAAGGCCGGCGGGGGCCAACGTCCTGACTTTC.

This clonotype was recorded a few times. The V gene is TRBV7-2, the J gene TRBJ1-1; D unresolved. The CDR3 totals 12 residues. Per germline, CDR1 SGHTA and CDR2 FQGNSA. V lost 3 bases and J 7 bases, leaving 9 bases between the germline ends. The CDR3 DNA sequence: TGTGCCAGCAGCTTTTCCAGAGATGAAGCTTTCTTT. Protein product: CASSFSRDEAFF.

In this sample, this clonotype turned up a few times. The chain employs TRBV11-1 and TRBJ2-1; 10 positions agree with TRBD2. Germline CDR1 is SGHAT and CDR2 is FQDESV (reference sequence). The CDR3 covers 16 residues. Trimming at V came to 2 bases and at J to 4 bases, leaving 5 bases not matched to a gene. CDR3 in amino acids: CASSLRGLADYNEQFF. DNA for the CDR3: TGTGCCAGCAGCTTACGCGGACTAGCGGATTACAATGAGCAGTTCTTC.

This chain joins TRBV28 and TRBJ1-1; possible D gene TRBD1, 5 bases. This CDR3 contains 13 residues. The V gene lost 6 bases and the J gene lost 1 base, with 9 bases spanning the gap. The germline V gene encodes CDR1 MDHEN and CDR2 SYDVKM. The CDR3 coding sequence is TGTGCCAGCAGCAGGGTTCCGAACACTGAAGCTTTCTTT. Translated: CASSRVPNTEAFF.

In DNA form, the CDR3 reads TGCAGTGCGTGGCACCAGAACACTGAAGCTTTCTTT. Its protein product is CSAWHQNTEAFF. The chain couples TRBV20-1 to TRBJ1-1; D remains ambiguous. CDR1 and CDR2 from the germline V gene are DFQATT and SNEGSKA (reference sequence). The CDR3 spans 12 residues. The V and J ends lost 6 bases and 1 base respectively, with 9 bases between them.

The chain uses TRBV7-9 and TRBJ2-2; D remains ambiguous. The V and J ends lost 3 bases and 6 bases respectively, with 2 bases between them. CDR1 is SEHNR, CDR2 FQNEAQ, per germline (reference sequence). The CDR3 length is 11 residues. Here the CDR3 reads CASSLPGELFF. CDR3 DNA sequence: TGTGCCAGCAGCTTGCCCGGGGAGCTGTTTTTT.

The chain is built from TRBV4-3 and TRBJ2-7, with TRBD1 as a possible D gene (5 bases). CDR1 and CDR2 from the germline V gene are LGHNA and YSLEER. V lost 3 bases, J lost 12 bases, and 18 bases lay in between. The CDR3 is 13 amino acids. Here the CDR3 reads CASSHSRGSYAYF. CDR3 coding DNA: TGCGCCAGCAGCCACTCAAGGGGATCCTATGCGTACTTC.

This clonotype was picked up a small number of times. The chain links TRBV6-6 to TRBJ2-7, with unresolved D. This CDR3 is 14 amino acids long. V lost 3 bases and J lost 0, with 9 bases in between. Germline CDR1 and CDR2: MNHNY and SVGAGI (reference sequence). Here the CDR3 DNA reads TGTGCCAGCAGTTATGGTGCACCCTCCTACGAGCAGTACTTC. Translating it yields CASSYGAPSYEQYF.

This clonotype has just a few counts. The chain recombines TRBV6-5 with TRBJ2-1, with D possibly being TRBD1 (5 bases). Between the trimmed V and J ends, which lost 5 bases and 8 bases, there was a span of 19 bases. The CDR3 contains 15 residues. Germline CDR1 reads MNHEY; CDR2 reads SVGAGI. The CDR3 region has the DNA TGTGCCAGCAGTAAGGTGCAGGGTCGAAGGGATGAGCAGTTCTTC. Translating gives CASSKVQGRRDEQFF.

The rearrangement links TRBV3-1 to TRBJ1-6; maybe TRBD1 (5 bases). Trimming shortened V by 4 bases and J by 6 bases, and 25 bases separated the two germline ends. This CDR3 comprises 19 residues. Germline V gene data show CDR1 as LGHDT and CDR2 as YNNKEL (reference sequence). The CDR3 loop reads CASSPTAYAAGTLNSPLHF. For the CDR3, the DNA is TGTGCCAGCAGCCCGACAGCCTACGCGGCAGGGACTCTTAATTCACCCCTCCACTTT.

The V gene is TRBV7-8, the J gene TRBJ2-1, with D unresolved. V was clipped by 5 bases and J by 5 bases, with 7 bases between them. Germline CDR1 is SGHVS and CDR2 is FQNEAQ. The CDR3 is 12 residues long. CDR3 DNA sequence: TGTGCCAGCAGCCCGACTGACAATGAGCAGTTCTTC. It specifies CASSPTDNEQFF.

The table lists this clonotype with a few counts. The V gene is TRBV5-1, the J gene TRBJ2-1; D not certain. The CDR3 sequence is 15 residues long. V lost 2 bases and J lost 0, with 9 bases in between. Germline V gene data show CDR1 as SGHRS and CDR2 as YFSETQ. The CDR3 DNA follows: TGCGCCAGCAGCTTCGAGGCCCTCTCCTACAATGAGCAGTTCTTC. Translated, it gives CASSFEALSYNEQFF. The full variable domain, in which reference TRBV5-1 and TRBJ2-1 provide the parts outside the CDR3, is KAGVTQTPRYLIKTRGQQVTLSCSPISGHRSVSWYQQTPGQGLQFLFEYFSETQRNKGNFPGRFSGRQFSNSRSEMNVSTLELGDSALYLCASSFEALSYNEQFFGPGTRLTVL.

This clonotype has just a few counts. The chain is built from TRBV11-2 and TRBJ1-1; D not resolved. Deletions cut 1 base from V and 9 bases from J, with 9 bases between. Germline V gene data show CDR1 as SGHAT and CDR2 as FQNNGV. This CDR3 has 12 residues. CDR3 in DNA: TGTGCCAGCAGCTTAGGTACAGACAAAGCTTTCTTT. Translation gives CASSLGTDKAFF.